This T cell receptor beta chain was identified during a study of blood T cell repertoires in COVID-19. Overall study: Sites in the United States, Italy and Spain provided acute and convalescent COVID-19 samples. PBMCs, B-cell-depleted T cells, or T cells provided the cDNA or gDNA that made up the material.

The CDR3 covers 18 residues. Germline CDR1 and CDR2: LNHDA and SQIVND (reference sequence). Trimming removed 10 bases at V and 3 bases at J, with 28 bases between. Original processing methods: Nucleated cell number was recorded as an estimate derived from reference gene primer amplification. Libraries were prepared by immunoSEQ multiplex PCR; TCRdb keeps only in-frame clonotypes and omits some of them. D and trimming come from the DNA, and the V and J calls and clone size come from that table. The sample lists about 200,000 clones; 80% to 90% were seen once. This clone showed up just once. This chain uses TRBV19 with TRBJ2-1; TRBD2 is a possible D gene (5 bases). Sequencing was carried out using peripheral blood. This sequence originates from a woman between 65 and 79 years old with acute or convalescent COVID-19. The CDR3 loop is CANRPWYLSNRDYNEQFF. CDR3 coding DNA: TGTGCCAATAGACCCTGGTACCTCTCGAACCGGGACTACAATGAGCAGTTCTTC.